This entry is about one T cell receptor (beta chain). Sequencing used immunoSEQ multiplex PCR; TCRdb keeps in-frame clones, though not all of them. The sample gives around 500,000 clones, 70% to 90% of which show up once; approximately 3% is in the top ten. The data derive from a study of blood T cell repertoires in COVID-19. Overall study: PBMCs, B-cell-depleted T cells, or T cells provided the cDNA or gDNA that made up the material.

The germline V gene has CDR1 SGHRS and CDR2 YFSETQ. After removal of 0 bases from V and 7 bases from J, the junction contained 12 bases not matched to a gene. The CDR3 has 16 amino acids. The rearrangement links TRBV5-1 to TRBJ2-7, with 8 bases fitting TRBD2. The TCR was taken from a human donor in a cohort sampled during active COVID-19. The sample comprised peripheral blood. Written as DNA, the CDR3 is TGCGCCAGCAGCTTGGCCGTCTCGGGAGGGCCTGAGGAGCAGTACTTC. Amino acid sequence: CASSLAVSGGPEEQYF. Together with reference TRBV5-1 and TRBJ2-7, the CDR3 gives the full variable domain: KAGVTQTPRYLIKTRGQQVTLSCSPISGHRSVSWYQQTPGQGLQFLFEYFSETQRNKGNFPGRFSGRQFSNSRSEMNVSTLELGDSALYLCASSLAVSGGPEEQYFGPGTRLTVT.